Detailed here is one T cell receptor (beta chain). These data originate in a study of blood T cell repertoires in COVID-19. Study as a whole: Samples of COVID-19 (acute and convalescent) were obtained from the United States, Italy and Spain. PBMCs, B-cell-depleted T cells, or T cells were the source of the cDNA or gDNA that made up the material.

In the study's own analysis: Reference gene primer amplification gave nucleated cell count estimates. Generated by immunoSEQ multiplex PCR, the TCRdb table keeps only in-frame clones and is missing some. That table supplies the V and J calls and clone size; D and trimming were determined from the DNA. Among 200,000 or so clones listed, about 82% were seen once. The sequencing input was peripheral blood. This clonotype originated in a woman aged 25 to 45 with acute or convalescent COVID-19.

The CDR3, as DNA: TGTGCCTGGAGTGTACGGGCAGGGCAAAGAAACACCATATATTTT. Residues: CAWSVRAGQRNTIYF. J is TRBJ1-3 and V is TRBV30; D might be TRBD1 (5 bases). V shed 0 bases and J shed 5 bases, with 14 bases lying between them. The CDR3 contains 15 residues. The germline V gene encodes CDR1 GTSNPN and CDR2 SVGIG (reference sequence).